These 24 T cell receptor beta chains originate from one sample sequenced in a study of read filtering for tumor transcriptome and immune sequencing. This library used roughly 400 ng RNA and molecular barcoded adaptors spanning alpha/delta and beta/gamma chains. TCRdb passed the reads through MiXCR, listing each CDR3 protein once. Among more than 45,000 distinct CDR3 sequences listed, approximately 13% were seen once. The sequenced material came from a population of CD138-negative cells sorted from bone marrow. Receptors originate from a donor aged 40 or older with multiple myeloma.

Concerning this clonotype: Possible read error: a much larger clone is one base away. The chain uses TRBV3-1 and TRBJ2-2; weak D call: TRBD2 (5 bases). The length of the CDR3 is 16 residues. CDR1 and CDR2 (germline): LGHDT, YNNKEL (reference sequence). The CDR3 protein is CASSQDDTGHTGELSF. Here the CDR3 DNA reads TGTGCCAGCAGCCAAGATGATACGGGTCACACCGGGGAGCTGTCTTTT. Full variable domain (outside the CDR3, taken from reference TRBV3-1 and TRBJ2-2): DTAVSQTPKYLVTQMGNDKSIKCEQNLGHDTMYWYKQDSKKFLKIMFSYNNKELIINETVPNRFSPKSPDKAHLNLHINSLELGDSAVYFCASSQDDTGHTGELSFGEGSRLTVL.

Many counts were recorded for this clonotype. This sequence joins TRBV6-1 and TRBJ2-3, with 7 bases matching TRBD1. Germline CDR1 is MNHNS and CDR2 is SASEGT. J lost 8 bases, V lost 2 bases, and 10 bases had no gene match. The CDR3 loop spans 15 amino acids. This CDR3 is CASSEREGAFGTQYF. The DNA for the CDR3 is TGTGCCAGCAGTGAAAGAGAGGGGGCCTTTGGTACGCAGTATTTT.

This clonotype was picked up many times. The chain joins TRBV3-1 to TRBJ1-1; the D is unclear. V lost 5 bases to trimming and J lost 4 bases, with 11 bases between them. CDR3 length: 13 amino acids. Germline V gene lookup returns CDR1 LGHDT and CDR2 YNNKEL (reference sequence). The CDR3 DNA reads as TGTGCCAGCAGCTCTCGAGAAGCCACTGAAGCTTTCTTT. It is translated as CASSSREATEAFF.

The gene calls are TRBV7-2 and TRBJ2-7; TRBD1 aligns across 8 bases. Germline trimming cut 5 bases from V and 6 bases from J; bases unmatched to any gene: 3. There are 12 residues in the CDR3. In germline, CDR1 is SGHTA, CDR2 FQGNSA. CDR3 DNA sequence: TGTGCCAGCAGCCGACAGGGGCGCGAGCAGTACGTC. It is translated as CASSRQGREQYV.

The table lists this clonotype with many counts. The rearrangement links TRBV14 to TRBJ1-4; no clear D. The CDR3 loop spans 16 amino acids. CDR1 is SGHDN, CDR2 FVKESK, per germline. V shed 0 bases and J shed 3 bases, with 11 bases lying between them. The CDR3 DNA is TGTGCCAGCAGCCAAGATCGCCGCGGGGCTAATGAAAAACTGTTTTTT. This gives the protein CASSQDRRGANEKLFF.

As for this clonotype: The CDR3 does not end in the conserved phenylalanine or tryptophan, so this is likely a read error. CDR3 DNA sequence: TGTGCCAGCAACCAAGAAGGGCGGAGGGGTAATCAGCCCCAGCATCTT. As protein: CASNQEGRRGNQPQHL. The chain has TRBV14 and TRBJ1-5, with D possibly TRBD1 on 5 matching bases. CDR1 is SGHDN and CDR2 is FVKESK in the germline V gene. The CDR3 covers 16 residues.

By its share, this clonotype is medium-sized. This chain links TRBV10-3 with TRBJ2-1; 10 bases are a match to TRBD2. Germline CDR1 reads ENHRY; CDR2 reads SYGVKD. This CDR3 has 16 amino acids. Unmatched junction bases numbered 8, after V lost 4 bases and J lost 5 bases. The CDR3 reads CAISAELAGANNEQFF. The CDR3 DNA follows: TGTGCCATCAGTGCAGAGCTAGCGGGGGCCAACAATGAGCAGTTCTTC.

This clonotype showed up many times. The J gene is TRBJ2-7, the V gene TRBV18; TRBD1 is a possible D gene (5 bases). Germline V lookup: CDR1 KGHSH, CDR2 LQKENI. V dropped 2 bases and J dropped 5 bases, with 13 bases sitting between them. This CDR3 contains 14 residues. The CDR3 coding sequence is TGTGCCAGCTCACCAGGAACAGGACATAACGAGCAGTACTTC. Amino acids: CASSPGTGHNEQYF.

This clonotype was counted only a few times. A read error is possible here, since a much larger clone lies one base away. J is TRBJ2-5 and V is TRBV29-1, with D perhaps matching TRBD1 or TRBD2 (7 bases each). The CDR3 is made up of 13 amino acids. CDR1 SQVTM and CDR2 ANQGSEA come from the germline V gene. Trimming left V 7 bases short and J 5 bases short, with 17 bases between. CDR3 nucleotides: TGCAGCGCGGGGGGCAGGGGGATTGAGACCCAGTACTTC. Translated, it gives CSAGGRGIETQYF.

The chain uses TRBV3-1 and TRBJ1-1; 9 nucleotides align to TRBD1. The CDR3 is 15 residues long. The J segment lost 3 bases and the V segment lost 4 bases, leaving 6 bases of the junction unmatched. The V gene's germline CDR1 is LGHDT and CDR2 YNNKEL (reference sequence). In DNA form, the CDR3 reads TGTGCCAGCAGCCGGACAGGGGTGGGGTACACTGAAGCTTTCTTT. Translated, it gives CASSRTGVGYTEAFF.

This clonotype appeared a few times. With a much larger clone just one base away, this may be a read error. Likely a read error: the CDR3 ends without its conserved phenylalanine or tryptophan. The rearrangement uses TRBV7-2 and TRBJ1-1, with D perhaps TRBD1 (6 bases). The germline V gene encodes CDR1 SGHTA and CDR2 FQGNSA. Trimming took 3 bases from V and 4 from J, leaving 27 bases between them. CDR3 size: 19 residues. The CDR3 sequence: CASSFRVFRAQGLSTEAFY. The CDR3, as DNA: TGTGCCAGCAGCTTTAGGGTGTTCAGGGCCCAGGGGTTGAGCACTGAAGCTTTCTAT.

The CDR3 DNA sequence: TGTGCCAGCAGTCGCGGGGGGGGCCCAAACAATGAGCAGTTCTTC. Amino acid sequence: CASSRGGGPNNEQFF. This chain uses TRBV28 with TRBJ2-1; 9 positions agree with TRBD2. Germline V CDR1 and CDR2: MDHEN, SYDVKM. The CDR3 sequence is 15 residues long. The junction had 7 bases not matched to a gene; V was cut back by 5 bases and J by 5 bases.

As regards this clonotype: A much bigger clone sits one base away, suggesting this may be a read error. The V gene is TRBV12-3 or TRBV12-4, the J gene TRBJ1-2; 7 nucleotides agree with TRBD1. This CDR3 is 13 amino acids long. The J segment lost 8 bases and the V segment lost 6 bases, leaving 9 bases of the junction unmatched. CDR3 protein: CASRETGREGYTF. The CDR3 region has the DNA TGTGCCAGCAGGGAGACAGGGAGGGAAGGCTACACCTTC.

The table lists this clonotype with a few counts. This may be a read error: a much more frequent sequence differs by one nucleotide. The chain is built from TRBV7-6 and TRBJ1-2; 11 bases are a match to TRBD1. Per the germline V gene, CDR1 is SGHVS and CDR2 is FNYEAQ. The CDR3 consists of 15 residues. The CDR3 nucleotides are TGTGCCAGCAGCTTAGGTGGACAGGGGGCAGATGGCTGCACCTTC. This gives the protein CASSLGGQGADGCTF. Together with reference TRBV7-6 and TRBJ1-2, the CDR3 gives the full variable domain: GAGVSQSPRYKVTKRGQDVALRCDPISGHVSLYWYRQALGQGPEFLTYFNYEAQQDKSGLPNDRFSAERPEGSISTLTIQRTEQRDSAMYRCASSLGGQGADGCTFGSGTRLTVV.

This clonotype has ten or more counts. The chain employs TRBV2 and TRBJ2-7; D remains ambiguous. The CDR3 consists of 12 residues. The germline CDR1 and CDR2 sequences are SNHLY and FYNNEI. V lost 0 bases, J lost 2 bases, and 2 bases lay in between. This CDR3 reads CASSEATYEQYF. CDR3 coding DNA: TGTGCCAGCAGTGAAGCGACCTACGAGCAGTACTTC. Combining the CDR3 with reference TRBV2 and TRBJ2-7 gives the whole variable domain EPEVTQTPSHQVTQMGQEVILRCVPISNHLYFYWYRQILGQKVEFLVSFYNNEISEKSEIFDDQFSVERPDGSNFTLKIRSTKLEDSAMYFCASSEATYEQYFGPGTRLTVT.

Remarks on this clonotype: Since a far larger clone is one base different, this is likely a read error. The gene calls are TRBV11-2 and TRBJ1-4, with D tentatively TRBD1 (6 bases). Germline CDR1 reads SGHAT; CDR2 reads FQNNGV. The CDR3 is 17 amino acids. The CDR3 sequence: CASSLGAGGSVNERLFF. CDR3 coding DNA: TGTGCCAGCAGCTTAGGGGCCGGGGGCAGCGTTAATGAAAGACTGTTTTTT.

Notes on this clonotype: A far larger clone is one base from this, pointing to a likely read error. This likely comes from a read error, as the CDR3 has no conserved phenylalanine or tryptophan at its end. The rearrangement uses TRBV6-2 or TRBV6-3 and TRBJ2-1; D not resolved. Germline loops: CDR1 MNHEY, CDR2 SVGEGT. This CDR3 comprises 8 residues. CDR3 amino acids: CAVREQFL. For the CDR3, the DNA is TGTGCAGTACGAGAGCAGTTCCTC.

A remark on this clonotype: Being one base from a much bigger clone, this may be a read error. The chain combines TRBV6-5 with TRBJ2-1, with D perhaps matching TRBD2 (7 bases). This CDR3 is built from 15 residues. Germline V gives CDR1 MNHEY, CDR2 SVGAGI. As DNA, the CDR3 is TGTGACAGCAGTCCTAGGGGGGGGCCTATTCAGGAGCAGTTCTTC. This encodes CDSSPRGGPIQEQFF.

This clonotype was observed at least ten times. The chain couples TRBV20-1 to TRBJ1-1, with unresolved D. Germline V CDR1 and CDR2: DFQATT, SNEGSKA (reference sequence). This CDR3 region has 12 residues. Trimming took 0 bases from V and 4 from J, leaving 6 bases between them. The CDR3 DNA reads TGCAGTGCTAGAGATATGGCCACTGAAGCTTTCTTT. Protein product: CSARDMATEAFF.

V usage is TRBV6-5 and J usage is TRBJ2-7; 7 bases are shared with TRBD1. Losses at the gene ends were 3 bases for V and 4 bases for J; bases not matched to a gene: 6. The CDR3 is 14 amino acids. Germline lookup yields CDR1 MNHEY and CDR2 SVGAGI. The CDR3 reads CASSYTDRFYEQYF. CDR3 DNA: TGTGCCAGCAGTTATACGGACAGGTTTTACGAGCAGTACTTC.

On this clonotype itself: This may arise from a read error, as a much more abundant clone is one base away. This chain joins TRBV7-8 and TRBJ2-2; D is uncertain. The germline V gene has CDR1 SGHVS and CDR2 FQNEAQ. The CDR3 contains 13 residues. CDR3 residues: CASNLGNTGELFF. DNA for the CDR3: TGTGCCAGCAACTTAGGGAACACCGGGGAGCTGTTTTTT. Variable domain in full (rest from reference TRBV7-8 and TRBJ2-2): GAGVSQSPRYKVAKRGQDVALRCDPISGHVSLFWYQQALGQGPEFLTYFQNEAQLDKSGLPSDRFFAERPEGSVSTLKIQRTQQEDSAVYLCASNLGNTGELFFGEGSRLTVL.

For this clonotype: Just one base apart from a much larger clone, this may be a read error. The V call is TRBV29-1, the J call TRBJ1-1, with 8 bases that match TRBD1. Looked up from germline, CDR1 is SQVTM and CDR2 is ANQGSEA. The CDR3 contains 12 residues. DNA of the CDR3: TGCAGCGCACAGGGGGGAGGCACTGACGCTTTCTTT. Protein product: CSAQGGGTDAFF.

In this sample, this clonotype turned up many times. The CDR3 bases are TGTGCCACCACCACGGGGGCGGGAGAAGCTTTCTTT. Translation gives CATTTGAGEAFF. This chain connects TRBV24-1 to TRBJ1-1; TRBD1 is a possible D gene (6 bases). The length of the CDR3 is 12 residues. Trimming took off 8 bases at V and 8 bases at J, with 14 bases between the two ends. CDR1 and CDR2 from the germline V gene are KGHDR and SFDVKD.

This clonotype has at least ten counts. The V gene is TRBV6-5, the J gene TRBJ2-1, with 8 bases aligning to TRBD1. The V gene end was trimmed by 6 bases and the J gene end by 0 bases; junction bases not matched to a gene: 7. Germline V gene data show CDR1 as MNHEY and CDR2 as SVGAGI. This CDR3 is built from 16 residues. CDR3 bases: TGTGCCAGCAGAGGAGAAACAGGGGGCTCCTACAATGAGCAGTTCTTC. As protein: CASRGETGGSYNEQFF.